The 11 T cell receptor beta chains below come from one sample, sequenced in a study of cytomegalovirus exposure and HLA in healthy donors. PCR involved 60 Vbeta and 13 Jbeta primers. The method was immunoSEQ multiplex PCR; TCRdb's version includes in-frame clones alone and lacks a portion of them. Its clone listing holds roughly 120,000 clones. Sequenced input: PBMCs. Every receptor here comes from a man younger than 30 in good health and CMV-seronegative.

The chain employs TRBV6-1 and TRBJ2-6, with D unclear. CDR3 size: 15 residues. From germline, CDR1 is MNHNS and CDR2 SASEGT. The V and J ends lost 2 bases and 0 bases respectively, with 5 bases between them. In DNA form, the CDR3 reads TGTGCCAGCAGTGAAAGGAGCTCTGGGGCCAACGTCCTGACTTTC. Residues: CASSERSSGANVLTF.

For the CDR3, the DNA is TGCAGTGCTAGTGGGGCAGAGCAGTTCTTC. Amino acid sequence: CSASGAEQFF. This chain links TRBV20-1 with TRBJ2-1; D possibly corresponds to TRBD1 (5 bases). V lost 3 bases and J lost 10, with 7 bases in between. This CDR3 is built from 10 residues. Germline V CDR1 and CDR2: DFQATT, SNEGSKA (reference sequence).

The rearrangement links TRBV2 to TRBJ2-5, with 9 bases lining up with TRBD2. This CDR3 is built from 16 residues. The J segment lost 4 bases and the V segment lost 4 bases, leaving 10 bases of the junction unmatched. Germline values: CDR1 SNHLY, CDR2 FYNNEI. CDR3 sequence: CASSAAGGGNGETQYF. The CDR3 DNA reads as TGTGCCAGCAGTGCGGCGGGAGGGGGGAATGGAGAGACCCAGTACTTC.

The chain couples TRBV28 to TRBJ1-1, with 7 bases fitting TRBD1. Germline CDR1 is MDHEN and CDR2 is SYDVKM. Trimming at V came to 2 bases and at J to 0 bases, leaving 6 bases not matched to a gene. This CDR3 spans 16 amino acids. The CDR3 region is CASSLVRGLVNTEAFF. The CDR3 DNA follows: TGTGCCAGCAGTTTAGTTAGGGGGCTAGTGAACACTGAAGCTTTCTTT.

The CDR3 DNA sequence: TGTGCCAGCAGTTTAGGTATAGCGGGGGGCGATGGCTACACCTTC. Translating gives CASSLGIAGGDGYTF. The gene calls are TRBV28 and TRBJ1-2; D might be TRBD1 (6 bases). The CDR3 runs to 15 residues. Trimming left V 2 bases short and J 6 bases short, with 16 bases between. Per the germline V gene, CDR1 is MDHEN and CDR2 is SYDVKM.

The J gene is TRBJ2-5, the V gene TRBV18; no firm D call. The ends were cut back, 2 bases at V and 4 bases at J, with 8 bases in the middle. CDR3 length: 13 amino acids. Germline CDR1 KGHSH, CDR2 LQKENI. The CDR3 sequence is CASSPYGPETQYF. The CDR3 bases are TGTGCCAGCTCACCATATGGGCCAGAGACCCAGTACTTC.

CDR3 coding DNA: TGTGCCAGCAGCGCTTACATGAACACTGAAGCTTTCTTT. It yields the protein CASSAYMNTEAFF. The chain is built from TRBV9 and TRBJ1-1, with D uncertain. The CDR3 sequence is 13 residues long. V lost 3 bases, J lost 0 bases, and 6 bases lay in between. In germline, CDR1 is SGDLS, CDR2 YYNGEE.

CDR3 loop: CARRGREQYF. The CDR3 DNA sequence: TGTGCCAGAAGAGGGAGGGAGCAGTACTTC. V gene TRBV2 combines with J gene TRBJ2-7; TRBD2 might be the D (6 bases). The CDR3 length is 10 residues. Deletions cut 9 bases from V and 7 bases from J, with 10 bases between. CDR1 is SNHLY, CDR2 FYNNEI, per germline.

The rearrangement links TRBV7-9 to TRBJ1-4; TRBD1 might be the D (5 bases). The V gene lost 5 bases and the J gene lost 8 bases, with 15 bases spanning the gap. This CDR3 spans 14 amino acids. From germline, CDR1 is SEHNR and CDR2 FQNEAQ (reference sequence). The CDR3 region has the DNA TGTGCCAGCAGCGCCAGCAACGGGGGGGAAAAACTGTTTTTT. Protein sequence: CASSASNGGEKLFF.

The chain couples TRBV6-1 to TRBJ1-2, with 9 bases aligning to TRBD1. Germline V gene sequence: CDR1 MNHNS, CDR2 SASEGT. The V segment lost 0 bases and the J segment 8 bases; nucleotides outside the gene matches: 7. This CDR3 is built from 15 residues. This CDR3 is CASSEARTGVGGYTF. The CDR3 nucleotides are TGTGCCAGCAGTGAAGCCCGGACAGGGGTCGGCGGCTACACCTTC.

The J gene is TRBJ1-3, the V gene TRBV7-2; TRBD1 is a possible D gene (5 bases). CDR3 size: 19 residues. The germline gives CDR1 SGHTA, CDR2 FQGNSA. V lost 3 bases, J lost 0 bases, and 21 bases lay in between. Written as DNA, the CDR3 is TGTGCCAGCAGCTTTGTACTGGGGCCGCATACGAGCTCTGGAAACACCATATATTTT. Protein: CASSFVLGPHTSSGNTIYF.